One sample yielded the 21 T cell receptor beta chains listed below, sequenced in a study of CD8 T cell repertoires and HIV-1 epitope variants. Produced via immunoSEQ multiplex PCR; TCRdb's table is partial and in-frame only. Of 3,500 to 4,000 clones listed, about two thirds are singletons. Which antigens these TCRs recognize remains unknown. Sample: cultured CD8+ T cells derived from PBMCs. The receptor source for this set is a male donor with HIV.

The J gene is TRBJ2-1, the V gene TRBV27; D possibly corresponds to TRBD2 (5 bases). Trimming removed 5 bases from V and 5 bases from J, with 10 bases in between. The CDR3 sequence is 13 residues long. Germline V gene lookup returns CDR1 MNHEY and CDR2 SMNVEV (reference sequence). The CDR3 nucleotides are TGTGCCAGCAGTCCCGACTACCACAATGAGCAGTTCTTC. This codes for CASSPDYHNEQFF.

The rearrangement uses TRBV27 and TRBJ2-7; TRBD2 aligns across 12 bases. Looked up from germline, CDR1 is MNHEY and CDR2 is SMNVEV (reference sequence). There are 16 residues in the CDR3. The ends lost 5 bases at V and 0 bases at J; junction bases unmatched: 5. This chain's CDR3 is CASSPSGLAGSYEQYF. CDR3 nucleotide sequence: TGTGCCAGCAGTCCGTCGGGACTAGCGGGCTCCTACGAGCAGTACTTC.

This chain joins TRBV28 and TRBJ2-7, with 10 bases aligning to TRBD1. Germline V gene data show CDR1 as MDHEN and CDR2 as SYDVKM. With 6 bases clipped from V and 4 bases from J, the junction kept 3 bases outside the gene matches. The CDR3 runs to 13 residues. CDR3 region: CASSPDRGYEQYF. CDR3 sequence (DNA): TGTGCCAGCAGCCCGGACAGGGGGTACGAGCAGTACTTC.

This clone has a handful of counts. The chain recombines TRBV7-8 with TRBJ2-3; D remains ambiguous. The V and J ends lost 0 bases and 5 bases respectively, with 9 bases between them. Germline CDR1 and CDR2: SGHVS and FQNEAQ. This CDR3 has 14 amino acids. The CDR3 nucleotides are TGTGCCAGCAGCTTAGCGAGCGTTGGAGATACGCAGTATTTT. Its protein product is CASSLASVGDTQYF. Supplemented by reference TRBV7-8 and TRBJ2-3, the full variable domain reads GAGVSQSPRYKVAKRGQDVALRCDPISGHVSLFWYQQALGQGPEFLTYFQNEAQLDKSGLPSDRFFAERPEGSVSTLKIQRTQQEDSAVYLCASSLASVGDTQYFGPGTRLTVL.

V gene TRBV5-6 combines with J gene TRBJ2-1; no firm D call. Trimming pared 0 bases from V and 10 bases from J, leaving 8 bases between. Germline loops: CDR1 SGHDT, CDR2 YYEEEE. The CDR3 loop spans 12 amino acids. CDR3 DNA: TGTGCCAGCAGCTTGGGTGCGTACGAGCAGTTCTTC. Residues: CASSLGAYEQFF.

This chain links TRBV9 with TRBJ2-1; 9 nucleotides align to TRBD1. Looked up from germline, CDR1 is SGDLS and CDR2 is YYNGEE. J lost 8 bases, V lost 1 base, and 1 base had no gene match. The CDR3 spans 13 residues. The CDR3 DNA follows: TGTGCCAGCAGCGTAACAGGGGGCGATGAGCAGTTCTTC. Translated, it gives CASSVTGGDEQFF.

The chain carries TRBV7-9 and TRBJ2-5, with D perhaps matching TRBD1 (6 bases). CDR3 length: 16 residues. Germline V gene sequence: CDR1 SEHNR, CDR2 FQNEAQ (reference sequence). The ends were cut back, 4 bases at V and 0 bases at J, with 15 bases in the middle. The CDR3 nucleotides read TGTGCCAGCAGCTATCCCGGGACACGGTACCAAGAGACCCAGTACTTC. It is translated as CASSYPGTRYQETQYF.

The V gene is TRBV7-2, the J gene TRBJ2-4; the match to TRBD1 covers 7 bases. V trimming: 5 bases; J trimming: 6 bases; junction bases outside the gene matches: 10. Germline V lookup: CDR1 SGHTA, CDR2 FQGNSA. This CDR3 is built from 15 residues. The CDR3 sequence is CASSQITGAGNIQYF. The CDR3 region has the DNA TGTGCCAGCAGCCAAATTACAGGGGCCGGAAACATTCAGTACTTC.

The rearrangement links TRBV6-1 to TRBJ2-5, with 11 bases lining up with TRBD2. The J segment lost 0 bases and the V segment lost 2 bases, leaving 11 bases of the junction unmatched. Germline-derived CDR1 and CDR2 are MNHNS and SASEGT. This CDR3 is 19 amino acids long. CDR3 loop: CASSEKLAGALGYQETQYF. In nucleotides, the CDR3 is TGTGCCAGCAGTGAAAAACTAGCGGGAGCGTTAGGGTACCAAGAGACCCAGTACTTC.

The genes are TRBV27 and TRBJ2-4; D remains unclear. Germline lookup yields CDR1 MNHEY and CDR2 SMNVEV (reference sequence). V lost 0 bases, J lost 8 bases, and 11 bases lay in between. The CDR3 runs to 14 residues. The CDR3 DNA is TGTGCCAGCAGTTTATCATTTGGTGGGGACATTCAGTACTTC. Translated: CASSLSFGGDIQYF.

This clone was observed once. The chain links TRBV6-1 to TRBJ1-2; the match to TRBD1 covers 9 bases. CDR3 size: 16 residues. The germline gives CDR1 MNHNS, CDR2 SASEGT. V dropped 4 bases and J dropped 2; count of bases not matched to a gene: 8. The DNA of the CDR3 is TGTGCCAGCAGTGTTGAACAGGGGGCAACCAACTATGGCTACACCTTC. This sequence encodes CASSVEQGATNYGYTF.

The chain uses TRBV5-1 and TRBJ2-1, with 10 bases lining up with TRBD2. CDR1 SGHRS and CDR2 YFSETQ come from the germline V gene. The CDR3 is made up of 16 amino acids. Trimming removed 7 bases from V and 1 base from J; junction bases left unmatched: 8. CDR3 nucleotide sequence: TGCGCCAGCGGAGGAGCTAGCGGGGGTTCCTACAATGAGCAGTTCTTC. Its translation: CASGGASGGSYNEQFF.

This chain uses TRBV7-8 with TRBJ2-1; TRBD2 agrees at 8 bases. Germline V gene data show CDR1 as SGHVS and CDR2 as FQNEAQ. The CDR3 has 15 residues. V was pared by 1 base and J by 7 bases, with 6 bases of the junction left unmatched. The CDR3 sequence is CASSLGGGRRNEQFF. CDR3 DNA: TGTGCCAGCAGCTTAGGTGGCGGGAGGAGAAATGAGCAGTTCTTC.

This clone is medium-sized in the sample. The chain is built from TRBV4-2 and TRBJ2-5; 8 bases are shared with TRBD2. There are 15 residues in the CDR3. Trimming at V came to 1 base and at J to 3 bases, leaving 4 bases not matched to a gene. CDR1 and CDR2 from the germline V gene are LGHNA and YNFKEQ. CDR3 protein: CASSQGGAGEETQYF. The CDR3 DNA reads as TGTGCCAGCAGCCAAGGCGGAGCGGGGGAAGAGACCCAGTACTTC.

This clone came up once. The chain recombines TRBV7-7 with TRBJ2-7; 13 bases map to TRBD2. The V segment lost 5 bases and the J segment 4 bases; nucleotides outside the gene matches: 5. Germline V gene lookup returns CDR1 SSHAT and CDR2 FNYEAQ (reference sequence). The CDR3 has 15 residues. The CDR3 bases are TGTGCCAGCAGCCCGGGACTAGCGGGGACGTACGAGCAGTACTTC. Amino acids: CASSPGLAGTYEQYF.

The CDR3 DNA reads TGTGCCAGCTCACCCCGGGACACCCCTCAAGAGACCCAGTACTTC. As protein: CASSPRDTPQETQYF. The rearrangement uses TRBV18 and TRBJ2-5; TRBD1 might be the D (6 bases). Germline loops: CDR1 KGHSH, CDR2 LQKENI. This CDR3 has 15 residues. Trimming removed 3 bases from V and 2 bases from J, with 13 bases in between. Full variable domain (missing parts from reference TRBV18 and TRBJ2-5): NAGVMQNPRHLVRRRGQEARLRCSPMKGHSHVYWYRQLPEEGLKFMVYLQKENIIDESGMPKERFSAEFPKEGPSILRIQQVVRGDSAAYFCASSPRDTPQETQYFGPGTRLLVL.

V usage is TRBV7-6 and J usage is TRBJ1-3; D uncertain. CDR1 is SGHVS, CDR2 FNYEAQ, per germline. CDR3 length: 15 amino acids. V was clipped by 10 bases and J by 2 bases, with 18 bases between them. The CDR3 spells CATSGPETTGNTIYF. The CDR3 DNA reads TGTGCCACCAGTGGGCCCGAAACGACTGGAAACACCATATATTTT.

The chain combines TRBV6-1 with TRBJ2-3, with D possibly matching TRBD1 (6 bases). Germline CDR1 and CDR2: MNHNS and SASEGT. CDR3 length: 12 amino acids. V was pared by 6 bases and J by 5 bases, with 9 bases between. The CDR3 sequence is CASSLQGDTQYF. The CDR3 region has the DNA TGTGCCAGCAGCCTACAGGGAGATACGCAGTATTTT.

The J gene is TRBJ1-4, the V gene TRBV2; TRBD1 matches at 10 bases. V lost 6 bases and J lost 6; bases outside the gene matches: 4. Per the germline V gene, CDR1 is SNHLY and CDR2 is FYNNEI. The CDR3 has 14 amino acids. CDR3: CASRGTGEYEKLFF. In nucleotides, the CDR3 is TGTGCCAGCAGGGGGACAGGGGAGTATGAAAAACTGTTTTTT.

The chain employs TRBV29-1 and TRBJ1-6; weak D call: TRBD1 (6 bases). CDR1 is SQVTM and CDR2 is ANQGSEA in the germline V gene. CDR3 length: 14 amino acids. Deletions cut 7 bases from V and 5 bases from J, with 15 bases between. The CDR3 sequence is CSASTGLDNSPLHF. CDR3 bases: TGCAGCGCGTCCACAGGGCTGGATAATTCACCCCTCCACTTT.

The genes are TRBV9 and TRBJ2-3; D is possibly TRBD2 (5 bases). Between the trimmed V and J ends, which lost 2 bases and 0 bases, there was a span of 10 bases. Germline V gene lookup returns CDR1 SGDLS and CDR2 YYNGEE. CDR3 length: 15 residues. The CDR3 DNA follows: TGTGCCAGCAGCGTGGGCGGGCCTAGCACAGATACGCAGTATTTT. It specifies CASSVGGPSTDTQYF.